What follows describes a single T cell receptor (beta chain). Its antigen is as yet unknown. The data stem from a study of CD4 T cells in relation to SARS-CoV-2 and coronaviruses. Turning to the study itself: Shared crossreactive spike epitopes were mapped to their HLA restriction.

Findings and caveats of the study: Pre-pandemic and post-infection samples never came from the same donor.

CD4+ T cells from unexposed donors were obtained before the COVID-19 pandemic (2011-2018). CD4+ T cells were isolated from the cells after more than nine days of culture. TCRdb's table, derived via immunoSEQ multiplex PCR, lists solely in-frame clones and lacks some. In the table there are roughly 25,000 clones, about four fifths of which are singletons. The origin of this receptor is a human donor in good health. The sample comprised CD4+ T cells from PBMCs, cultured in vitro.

CDR3 sequence: CASSRPPDTQYF. Written as DNA, the CDR3 is TGTGCCAGCAGCAGGCCCCCAGATACGCAGTATTTT. This chain joins TRBV5-4 and TRBJ2-3, with D hard to call. Germline V CDR1 and CDR2: SGHNT, YYREEE (reference sequence). The CDR3 contains 12 residues. Trimming took 4 bases from V and 4 from J, leaving 7 bases between them.